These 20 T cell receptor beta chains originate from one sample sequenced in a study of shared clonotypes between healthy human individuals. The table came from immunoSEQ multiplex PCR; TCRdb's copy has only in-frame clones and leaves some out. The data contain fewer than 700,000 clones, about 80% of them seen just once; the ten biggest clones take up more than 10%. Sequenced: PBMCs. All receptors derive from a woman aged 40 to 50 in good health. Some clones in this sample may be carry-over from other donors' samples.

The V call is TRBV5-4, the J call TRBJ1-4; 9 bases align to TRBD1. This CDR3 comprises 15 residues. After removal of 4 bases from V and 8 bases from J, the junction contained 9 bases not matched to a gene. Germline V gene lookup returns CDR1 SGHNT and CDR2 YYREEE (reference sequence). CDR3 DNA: TGTGCCAGCAGCCACGGACAGGGGTTAGGAGAAAAACTGTTTTTT. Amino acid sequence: CASSHGQGLGEKLFF.

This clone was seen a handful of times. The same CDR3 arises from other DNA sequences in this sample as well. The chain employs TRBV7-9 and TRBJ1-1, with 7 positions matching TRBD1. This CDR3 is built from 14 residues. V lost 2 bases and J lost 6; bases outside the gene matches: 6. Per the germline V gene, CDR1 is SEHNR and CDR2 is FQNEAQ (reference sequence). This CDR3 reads CASSLQGGNAEAFF. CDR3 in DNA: TGTGCCAGCAGCTTACAGGGGGGCAACGCTGAAGCTTTCTTT.

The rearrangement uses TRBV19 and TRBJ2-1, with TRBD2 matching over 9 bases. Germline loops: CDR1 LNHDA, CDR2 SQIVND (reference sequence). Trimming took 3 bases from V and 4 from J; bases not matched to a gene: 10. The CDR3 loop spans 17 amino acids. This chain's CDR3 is CASSMAWAGGPYNEQFF. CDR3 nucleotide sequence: TGTGCCAGTAGTATGGCCTGGGCGGGAGGGCCTTACAATGAGCAGTTCTTC.

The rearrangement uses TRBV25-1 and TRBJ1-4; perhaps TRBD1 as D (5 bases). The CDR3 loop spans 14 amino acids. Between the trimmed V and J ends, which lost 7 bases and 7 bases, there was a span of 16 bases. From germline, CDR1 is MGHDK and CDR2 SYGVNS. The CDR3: CASTKGQGGEKLFF. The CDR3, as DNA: TGTGCCAGCACCAAGGGTCAGGGTGGTGAAAAACTGTTTTTT.

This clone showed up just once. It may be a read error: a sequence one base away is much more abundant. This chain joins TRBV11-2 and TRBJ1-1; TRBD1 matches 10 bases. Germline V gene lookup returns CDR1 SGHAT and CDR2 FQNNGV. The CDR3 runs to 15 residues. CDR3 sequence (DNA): TGTGCCGGCAGCTCGACAGGGGGCATGAACACTGAAGCTTTCTTT. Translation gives CAGSSTGGMNTEAFF.

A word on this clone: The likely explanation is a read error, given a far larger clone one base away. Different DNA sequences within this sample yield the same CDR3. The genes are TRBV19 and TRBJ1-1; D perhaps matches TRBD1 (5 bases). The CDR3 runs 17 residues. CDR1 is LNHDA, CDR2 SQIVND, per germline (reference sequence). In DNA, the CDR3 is TGTGCCAGTAGCCGGCGGATGACACAGGTTACGAACACTGAGGCTTTCTTT. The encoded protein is CASSRRMTQVTNTEAFF.

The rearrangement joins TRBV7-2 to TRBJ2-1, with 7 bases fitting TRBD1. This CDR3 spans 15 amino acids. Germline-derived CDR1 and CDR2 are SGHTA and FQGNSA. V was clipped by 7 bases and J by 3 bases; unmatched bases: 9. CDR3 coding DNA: TGTGCCAGCACCGACAGGGACGCGCGCTACAATGAGCAGTTCTTC. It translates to CASTDRDARYNEQFF. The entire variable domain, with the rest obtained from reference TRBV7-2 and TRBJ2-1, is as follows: GAGVSQSPSNKVTEKGKDVELRCDPISGHTALYWYRQSLGQGLEFLIYFQGNSAPDKSGLPSDRFSAERTGGSVSTLTIQRTQQEDSAVYLCASTDRDARYNEQFFGPGTRLTVL.

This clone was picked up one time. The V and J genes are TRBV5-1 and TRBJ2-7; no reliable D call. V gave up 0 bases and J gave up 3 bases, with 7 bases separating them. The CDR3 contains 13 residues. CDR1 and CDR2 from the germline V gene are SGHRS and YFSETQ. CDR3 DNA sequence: TGCGCCAGCAGCTTGGCGTCGAGCTACGAGCAGTACTTC. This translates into CASSLASSYEQYF.

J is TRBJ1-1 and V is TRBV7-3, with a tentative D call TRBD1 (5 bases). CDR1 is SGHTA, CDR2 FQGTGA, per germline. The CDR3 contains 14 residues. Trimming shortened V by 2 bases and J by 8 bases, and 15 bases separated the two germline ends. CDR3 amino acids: CASSLARSRGEAFF. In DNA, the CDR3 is TGTGCCAGCAGCTTAGCCCGTAGTAGGGGAGAAGCTTTCTTT.

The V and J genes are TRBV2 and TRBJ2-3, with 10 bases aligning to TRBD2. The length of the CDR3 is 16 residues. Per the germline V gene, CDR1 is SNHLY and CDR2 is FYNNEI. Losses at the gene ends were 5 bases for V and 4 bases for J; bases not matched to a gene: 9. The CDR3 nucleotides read TGTGCCAGCAGTCGGATAGCGGGAGGTATGGCAGATACGCAGTATTTT. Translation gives CASSRIAGGMADTQYF.

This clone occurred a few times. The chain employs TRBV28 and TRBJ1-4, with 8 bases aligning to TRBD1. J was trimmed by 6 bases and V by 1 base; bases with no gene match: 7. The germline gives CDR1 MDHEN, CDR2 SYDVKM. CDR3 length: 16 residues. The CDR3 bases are TGTGCCAGCAGTTTATCTACGGACAGGGACGATGAAAAACTGTTTTTT. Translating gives CASSLSTDRDDEKLFF.

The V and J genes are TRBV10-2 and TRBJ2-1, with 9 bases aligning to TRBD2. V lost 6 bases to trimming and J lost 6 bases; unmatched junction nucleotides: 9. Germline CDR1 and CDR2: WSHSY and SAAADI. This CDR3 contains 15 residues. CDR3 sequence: CASRIAGAGSNEQFF. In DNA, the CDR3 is TGCGCCAGCAGGATAGCGGGAGCGGGGAGCAATGAGCAGTTCTTC.

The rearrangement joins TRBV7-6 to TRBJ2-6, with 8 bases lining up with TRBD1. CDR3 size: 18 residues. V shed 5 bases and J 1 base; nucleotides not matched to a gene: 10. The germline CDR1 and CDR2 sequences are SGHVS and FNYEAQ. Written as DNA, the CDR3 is TGTGCCAGCAGCCTTACAGGGGGAATCGCGTCTGGGGCCAACGTCCTGACTTTC. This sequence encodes CASSLTGGIASGANVLTF.

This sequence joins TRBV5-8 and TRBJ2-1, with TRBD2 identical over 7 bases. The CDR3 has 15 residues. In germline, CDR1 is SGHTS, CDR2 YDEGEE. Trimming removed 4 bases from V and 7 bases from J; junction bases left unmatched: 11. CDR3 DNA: TGTGCCAGCAGCCTCCTCGGGGGAGGGAAGAATGAGCAGTTCTTC. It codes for CASSLLGGGKNEQFF.

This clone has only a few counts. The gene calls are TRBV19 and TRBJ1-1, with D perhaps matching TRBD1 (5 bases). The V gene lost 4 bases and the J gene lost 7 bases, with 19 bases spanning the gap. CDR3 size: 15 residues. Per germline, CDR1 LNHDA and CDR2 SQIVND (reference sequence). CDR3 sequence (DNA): TGTGCCAGTAGTAGTTCCTGGGGGGATGGCGGTGAAGCTTTCTTT. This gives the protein CASSSSWGDGGEAFF.

The CDR3 spells CASSSYGTGEFF. In DNA form, the CDR3 reads TGTGCCAGCAGCTCTTACGGGACAGGGGAATTCTTC. V usage is TRBV7-2 and J usage is TRBJ2-1; TRBD1 agrees at 10 bases. This CDR3 contains 12 residues. V lost 4 bases, J lost 16 bases, and 7 bases stayed unmatched. Germline CDR1 SGHTA, CDR2 FQGNSA.

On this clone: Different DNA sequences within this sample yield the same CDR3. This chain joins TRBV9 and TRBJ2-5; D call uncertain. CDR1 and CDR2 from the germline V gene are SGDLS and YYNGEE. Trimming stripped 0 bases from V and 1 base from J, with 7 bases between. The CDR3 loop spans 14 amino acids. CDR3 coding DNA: TGTGCCAGCAGCGTAGATAGCCTCCAAGAGACCCAGTACTTC. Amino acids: CASSVDSLQETQYF.

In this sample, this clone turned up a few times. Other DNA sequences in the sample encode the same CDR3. The DNA for the CDR3 is TGCGCCAGCAGCTTGGTTGGGACAGCGAACACCGGGGAGCTGTTTTTT. Its translation: CASSLVGTANTGELFF. The chain combines TRBV5-1 with TRBJ2-2, with TRBD1 identical over 7 bases. V was pared by 0 bases and J by 0 bases, with 2 bases of the junction left unmatched. The CDR3 totals 16 residues. Germline values: CDR1 SGHRS, CDR2 YFSETQ.

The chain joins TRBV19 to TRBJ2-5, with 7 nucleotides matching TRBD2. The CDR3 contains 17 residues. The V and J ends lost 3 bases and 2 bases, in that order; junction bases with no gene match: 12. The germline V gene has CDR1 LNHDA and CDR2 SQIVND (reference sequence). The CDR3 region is CASSIKRAGVVQETQYF. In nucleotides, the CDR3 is TGTGCCAGTAGTATCAAACGGGCGGGAGTCGTGCAAGAGACCCAGTACTTC.

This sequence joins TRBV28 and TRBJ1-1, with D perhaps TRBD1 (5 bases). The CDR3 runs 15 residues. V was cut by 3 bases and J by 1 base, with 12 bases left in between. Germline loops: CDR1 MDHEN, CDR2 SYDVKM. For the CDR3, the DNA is TGTGCCAGCAGTTTGGGGCCGGGGGAGAACACTGAAGCTTTCTTT. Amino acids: CASSLGPGENTEAFF.